This T cell receptor beta chain originates from a study of cytomegalovirus exposure and HLA in healthy donors. Study findings and constraints: Subsequent analysis found a tendency for first-cohort TCR clusters to co-occur within the 120 or so validation repertoires. Diagnosis of cytomegalovirus status made by the classifier reportedly showed high specificity and sensitivity. Investigators reported fewer than 200 TCR beta chains as tied to cytomegalovirus.

Turning to this clone: Its specificity is unknown.

Germline V gene data show CDR1 as LNHDA and CDR2 as SQIVND (reference sequence). CDR3 length equals 12 residues. V was shortened by 3 bases and J by 0 bases, with 3 bases between the two germline ends. Repertoires were generated with immunoSEQ multiplex PCR, while TCRdb's copy carries only in-frame clones and drops some. The sample shows about 150,000 clones, around 84% of them seen only once. This rearrangement joins TRBV19 to TRBJ2-7; D remains ambiguous. The TCR comes from a human donor in good health. Material: PBMCs. The CDR3 DNA reads as TGTGCCAGTAGTATCCTCTCCTACGAGCAGTACTTC. It is translated as CASSILSYEQYF.